The source of this TCR beta chain is a study of T-cell reconstitution after alpha-beta-depleted transplantation in children. Study-level points and caveats: Newly produced T cells mostly provided counts and TCRbeta diversity after one year, as hyperexpanded clones declined. At day 60, the high TCRbeta diversity found in some patients originated from recipient T cells and thymic progenitors that had survived. Reported findings indicate that, about two months after transplant, alpha-beta T cells came from several hundred expanded clones, which were derived from non-depleted graft cells.

Preparing the TCRbeta library involved the use of unique molecular identifiers. MiXCR, run by TCRdb on the PCR reads, gives a single entry per CDR3 protein. This table has roughly 7,900 distinct CDR3 sequences, 10% to 15% appearing once. CDR3 length equals 14 residues. CDR1 is LGHNA, CDR2 YSLEER, per germline. V shed 4 bases and J 8 bases; nucleotides not matched to a gene: 5. This clonotype was found many times. Its target is not known. This specimen consisted of PBMCs, mostly from graft donor cells, obtained 60 days after TCRalphabeta/CD19-depleted stem cell transplant. The TCR comes from a patient aged 2-10 years who had a stem cell transplant for inherited bone marrow failure, so the T cells may come from the graft donor. The J gene is TRBJ1-6, the V gene TRBV4-3; 7 bases align to TRBD1. CDR3 sequence (DNA): TGCGCCAGCAGCCGCCGACAGGGCGATTCACCCCTCCACTTT. As protein: CASSRRQGDSPLHF.